This T cell receptor beta chain was recorded in a study of cytomegalovirus exposure and HLA in healthy donors. Whole-study context: Clustering assigned approximately 79% of the roughly 400 genotyped donors to the Caucasian-associated ancestry cluster.

Findings and limits, study-wide: Presence/absence results assume similar sequencing depth per donor, which may not hold. Compared with the roughly 700-donor mean, an Asian-associated ancestry cluster reportedly had fewer N-insertions, according to a later analysis. Three CMV-associated chains were confirmed in vitro to be specific for CMV antigens.

This clone turned up a few times. Its target is unknown. PCR primers comprised 60 Vbeta and 13 Jbeta primers. Generated by immunoSEQ multiplex PCR, the TCRdb table keeps only in-frame clones and is missing some. The data show 110,000 to 150,000 clones, around three quarters seen once. The V end was cut by 3 bases, the J end by 6 bases, with 15 bases between. This CDR3 has 15 amino acids. From germline, CDR1 is MGHDK and CDR2 SYGVNS. The sequenced material came from PBMCs. The clonotype originates from a woman in her fifties or sixties in good health and CMV-seropositive. The V and J genes are TRBV25-1 and TRBJ2-4; D perhaps matches TRBD2 (6 bases). CDR3 nucleotides: TGTGCCAGCAGTGAGTCGGGAGTTCGATTAAACATTCAGTACTTC. Amino acid sequence: CASSESGVRLNIQYF.